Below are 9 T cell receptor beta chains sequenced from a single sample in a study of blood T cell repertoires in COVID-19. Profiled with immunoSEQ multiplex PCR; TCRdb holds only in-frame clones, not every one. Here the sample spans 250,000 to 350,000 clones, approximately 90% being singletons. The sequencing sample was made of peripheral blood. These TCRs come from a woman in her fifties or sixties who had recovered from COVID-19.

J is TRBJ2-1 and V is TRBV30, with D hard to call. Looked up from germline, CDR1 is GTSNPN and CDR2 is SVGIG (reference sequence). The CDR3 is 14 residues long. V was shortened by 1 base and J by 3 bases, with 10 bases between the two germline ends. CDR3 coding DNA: TGTGCCTGGAGTGAAGGAGTTTTCTACAATGAGCAGTTCTTC. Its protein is CAWSEGVFYNEQFF.

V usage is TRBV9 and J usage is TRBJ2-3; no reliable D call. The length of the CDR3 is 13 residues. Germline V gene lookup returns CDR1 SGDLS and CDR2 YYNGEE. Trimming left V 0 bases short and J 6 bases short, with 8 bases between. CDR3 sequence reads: CASSVASPDTQYF. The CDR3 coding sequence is TGTGCCAGCAGCGTAGCTTCTCCGGATACGCAGTATTTT. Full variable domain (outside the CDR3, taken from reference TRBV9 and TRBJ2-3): DSGVTQTPKHLITATGQRVTLRCSPRSGDLSVYWYQQSLDQGLQFLIQYYNGEERAKGNILERFSAQQFPDLHSELNLSSLELGDSALYFCASSVASPDTQYFGPGTRLTVL.

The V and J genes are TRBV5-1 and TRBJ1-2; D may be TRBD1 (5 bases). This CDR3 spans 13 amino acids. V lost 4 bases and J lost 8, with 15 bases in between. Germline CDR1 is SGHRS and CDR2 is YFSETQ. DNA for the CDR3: TGCGCCAGCAGCCCGGGGGATTCGAGGGGCTACACCTTC. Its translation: CASSPGDSRGYTF.

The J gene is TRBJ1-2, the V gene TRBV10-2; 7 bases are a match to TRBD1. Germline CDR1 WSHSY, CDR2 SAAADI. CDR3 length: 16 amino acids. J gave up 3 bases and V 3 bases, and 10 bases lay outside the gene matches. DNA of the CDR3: TGCGCCAGCAGTGACCCTACCGGGACAGAAGACTATGGCTACACCTTC. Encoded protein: CASSDPTGTEDYGYTF.

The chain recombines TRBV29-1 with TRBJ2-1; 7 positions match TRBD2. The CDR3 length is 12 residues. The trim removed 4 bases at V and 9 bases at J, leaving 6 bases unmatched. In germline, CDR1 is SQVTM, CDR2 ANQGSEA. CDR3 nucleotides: TGCAGCGTTGGGGGAGGGCCGGCTGAGCAGTTCTTC. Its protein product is CSVGGGPAEQFF.

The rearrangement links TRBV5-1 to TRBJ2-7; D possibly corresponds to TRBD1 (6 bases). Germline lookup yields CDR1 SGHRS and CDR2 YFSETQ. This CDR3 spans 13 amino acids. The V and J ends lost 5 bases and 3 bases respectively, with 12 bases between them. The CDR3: CASSSQGNYEQYF. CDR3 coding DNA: TGCGCCAGCAGTTCTCAGGGGAACTACGAGCAGTACTTC.

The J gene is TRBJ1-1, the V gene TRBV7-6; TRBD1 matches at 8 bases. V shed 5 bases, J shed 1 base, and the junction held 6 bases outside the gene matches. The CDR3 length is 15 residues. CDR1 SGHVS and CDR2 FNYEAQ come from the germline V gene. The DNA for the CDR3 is TGTGCCAGCAGCCGACTTGGGACAGGGAACACTGAAGCTTTCTTT. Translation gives CASSRLGTGNTEAFF. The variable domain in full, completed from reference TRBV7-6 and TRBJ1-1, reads GAGVSQSPRYKVTKRGQDVALRCDPISGHVSLYWYRQALGQGPEFLTYFNYEAQQDKSGLPNDRFSAERPEGSISTLTIQRTEQRDSAMYRCASSRLGTGNTEAFFGQGTRLTVV.

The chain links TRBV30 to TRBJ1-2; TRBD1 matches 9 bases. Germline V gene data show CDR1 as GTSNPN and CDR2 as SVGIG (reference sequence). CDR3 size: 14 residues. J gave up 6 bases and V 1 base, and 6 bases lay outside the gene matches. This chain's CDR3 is CAWSATGGGNGYTF. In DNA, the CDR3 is TGTGCCTGGAGTGCAACAGGGGGCGGGAATGGCTACACCTTC. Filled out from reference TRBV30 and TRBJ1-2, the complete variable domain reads SQTIHQWPATLVQPVGSPLSLECTVEGTSNPNLYWYRQAAGRGLQLLFYSVGIGQISSEVPQNLSASRPQDRQFILSSKKLLLSDSGFYLCAWSATGGGNGYTFGSGTRLTVV.

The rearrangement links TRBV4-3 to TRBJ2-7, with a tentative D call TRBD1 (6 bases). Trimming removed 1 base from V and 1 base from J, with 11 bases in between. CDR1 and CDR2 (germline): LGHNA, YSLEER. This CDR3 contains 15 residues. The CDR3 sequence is CASSQGTDLSYEQYF. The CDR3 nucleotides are TGCGCCAGCAGCCAAGGGACAGACTTATCCTACGAGCAGTACTTC.